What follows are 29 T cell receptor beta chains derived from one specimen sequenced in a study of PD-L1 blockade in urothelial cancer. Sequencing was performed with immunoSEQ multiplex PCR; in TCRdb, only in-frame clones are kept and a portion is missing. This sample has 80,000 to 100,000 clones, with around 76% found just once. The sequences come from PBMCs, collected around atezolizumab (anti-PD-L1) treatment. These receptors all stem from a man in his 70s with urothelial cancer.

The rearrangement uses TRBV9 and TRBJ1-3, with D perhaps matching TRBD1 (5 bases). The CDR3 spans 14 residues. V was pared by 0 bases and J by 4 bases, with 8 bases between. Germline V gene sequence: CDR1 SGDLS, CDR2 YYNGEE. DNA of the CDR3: TGTGCCAGCAGCGTAGGGGGGGAGGGAAACACCATATATTTT. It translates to CASSVGGEGNTIYF. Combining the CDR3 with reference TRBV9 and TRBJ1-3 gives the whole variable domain DSGVTQTPKHLITATGQRVTLRCSPRSGDLSVYWYQQSLDQGLQFLIQYYNGEERAKGNILERFSAQQFPDLHSELNLSSLELGDSALYFCASSVGGEGNTIYFGEGSWLTVV.

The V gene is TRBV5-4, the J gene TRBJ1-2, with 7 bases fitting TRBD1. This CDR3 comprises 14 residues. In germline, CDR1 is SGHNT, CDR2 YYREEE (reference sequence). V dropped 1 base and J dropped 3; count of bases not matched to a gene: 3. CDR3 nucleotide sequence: TGTGCCAGCAGCTTGAAAACAGGGGACTATGGCTACACCTTC. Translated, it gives CASSLKTGDYGYTF.

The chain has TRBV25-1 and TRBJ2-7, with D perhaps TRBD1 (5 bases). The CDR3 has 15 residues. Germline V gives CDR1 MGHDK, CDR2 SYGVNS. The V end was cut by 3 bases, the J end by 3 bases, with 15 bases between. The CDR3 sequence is CASSDTLDKDYEQYF. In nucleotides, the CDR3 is TGTGCCAGCAGTGACACCTTGGACAAAGACTACGAGCAGTACTTC.

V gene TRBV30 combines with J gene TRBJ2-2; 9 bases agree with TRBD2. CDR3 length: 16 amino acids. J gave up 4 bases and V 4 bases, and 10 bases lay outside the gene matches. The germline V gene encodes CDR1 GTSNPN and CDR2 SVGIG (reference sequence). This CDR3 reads CAWTLGVTSGTGELFF. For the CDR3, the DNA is TGTGCCTGGACCCTAGGGGTGACTAGCGGCACCGGGGAGCTGTTTTTT. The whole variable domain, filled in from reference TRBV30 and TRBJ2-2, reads SQTIHQWPATLVQPVGSPLSLECTVEGTSNPNLYWYRQAAGRGLQLLFYSVGIGQISSEVPQNLSASRPQDRQFILSSKKLLLSDSGFYLCAWTLGVTSGTGELFFGEGSRLTVL.

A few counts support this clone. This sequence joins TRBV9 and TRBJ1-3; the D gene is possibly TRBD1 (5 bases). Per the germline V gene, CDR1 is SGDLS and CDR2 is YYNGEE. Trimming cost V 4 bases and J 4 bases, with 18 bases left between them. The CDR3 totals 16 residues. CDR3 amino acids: CASSTHRQPTGNTIYF. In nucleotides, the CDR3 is TGTGCCAGCAGCACGCACAGGCAACCTACAGGAAACACCATATATTTT. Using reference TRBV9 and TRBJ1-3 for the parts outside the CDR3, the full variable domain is DSGVTQTPKHLITATGQRVTLRCSPRSGDLSVYWYQQSLDQGLQFLIQYYNGEERAKGNILERFSAQQFPDLHSELNLSSLELGDSALYFCASSTHRQPTGNTIYFGEGSWLTVV.

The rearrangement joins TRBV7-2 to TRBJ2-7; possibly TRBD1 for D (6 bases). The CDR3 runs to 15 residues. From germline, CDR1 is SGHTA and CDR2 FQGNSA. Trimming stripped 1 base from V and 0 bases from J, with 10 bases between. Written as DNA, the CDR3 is TGTGCCAGCAGCTTAGACACAGGGCTCTCCTACGAGCAGTACTTC. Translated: CASSLDTGLSYEQYF.

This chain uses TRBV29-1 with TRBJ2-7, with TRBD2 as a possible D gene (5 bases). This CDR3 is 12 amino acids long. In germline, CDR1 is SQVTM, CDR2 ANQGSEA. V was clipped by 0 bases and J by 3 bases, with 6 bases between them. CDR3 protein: CSVEEEGYEQYF. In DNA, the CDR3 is TGCAGCGTTGAAGAAGAGGGCTACGAGCAGTACTTC.

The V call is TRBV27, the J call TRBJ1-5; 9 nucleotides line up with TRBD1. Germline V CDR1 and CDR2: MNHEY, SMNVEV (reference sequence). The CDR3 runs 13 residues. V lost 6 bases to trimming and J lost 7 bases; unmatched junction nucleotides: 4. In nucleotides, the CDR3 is TGTGCCAGCAGGGGACAGGGCGGACAGCCCCAGCATTTT. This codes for CASRGQGGQPQHF.

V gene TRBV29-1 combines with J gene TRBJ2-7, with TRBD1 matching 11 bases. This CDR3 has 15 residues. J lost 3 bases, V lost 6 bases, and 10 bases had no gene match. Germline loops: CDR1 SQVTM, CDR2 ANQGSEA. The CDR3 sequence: CSVGRGGTGGYEQYF. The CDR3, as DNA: TGCAGCGTAGGTAGGGGAGGGACAGGGGGCTACGAGCAGTACTTC.

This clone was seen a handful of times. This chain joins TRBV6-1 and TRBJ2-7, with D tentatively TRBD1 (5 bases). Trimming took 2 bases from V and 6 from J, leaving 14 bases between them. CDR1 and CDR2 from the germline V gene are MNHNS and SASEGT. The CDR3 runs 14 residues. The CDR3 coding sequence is TGTGCCAGCAGTGAATTACAGGTCCTGTCCGAGCAGTACTTC. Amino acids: CASSELQVLSEQYF.

CDR3 in amino acids: CASSLGGGTYNEQFF. For the CDR3, the DNA is TGTGCCAGCAGCTTGGGAGGGGGCACCTACAATGAGCAGTTCTTC. V and J are TRBV5-4 and TRBJ2-1, with 7 bases lining up with TRBD1. This CDR3 comprises 15 residues. With V trimmed by 0 bases and J by 2 bases, 2 bases remained unmatched. CDR1 and CDR2 (germline): SGHNT, YYREEE (reference sequence). The variable domain in full, with the rest retrieved from reference TRBV5-4 and TRBJ2-1, is ETGVTQSPTHLIKTRGQQVTLRCSSQSGHNTVSWYQQALGQGPQFIFQYYREEENGRGNFPPRFSGLQFPNYSSELNVNALELDDSALYLCASSLGGGTYNEQFFGPGTRLTVL.

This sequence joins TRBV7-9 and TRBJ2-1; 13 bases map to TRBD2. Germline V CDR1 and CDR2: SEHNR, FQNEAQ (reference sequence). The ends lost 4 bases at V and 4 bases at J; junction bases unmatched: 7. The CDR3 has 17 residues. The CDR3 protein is CASSSWTSGGGYNEQFF. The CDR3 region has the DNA TGTGCCAGCAGCTCATGGACTAGCGGGGGTGGTTACAATGAGCAGTTCTTC.

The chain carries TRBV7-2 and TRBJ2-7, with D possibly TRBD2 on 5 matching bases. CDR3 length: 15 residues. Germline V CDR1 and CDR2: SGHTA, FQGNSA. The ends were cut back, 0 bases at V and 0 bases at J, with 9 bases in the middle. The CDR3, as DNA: TGTGCCAGCAGCTTAGCTGTAGGGAGCTCCTACGAGCAGTACTTC. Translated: CASSLAVGSSYEQYF. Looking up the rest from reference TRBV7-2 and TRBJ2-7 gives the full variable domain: GAGVSQSPSNKVTEKGKDVELRCDPISGHTALYWYRQSLGQGLEFLIYFQGNSAPDKSGLPSDRFSAERTGGSVSTLTIQRTQQEDSAVYLCASSLAVGSSYEQYFGPGTRLTVT.

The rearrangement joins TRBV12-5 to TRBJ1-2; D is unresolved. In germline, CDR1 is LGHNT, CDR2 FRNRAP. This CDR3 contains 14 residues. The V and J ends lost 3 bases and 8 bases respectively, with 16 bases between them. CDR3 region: CASGLALPFRGYTF. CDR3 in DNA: TGTGCTAGTGGTTTAGCCCTCCCCTTTCGCGGCTACACCTTC.

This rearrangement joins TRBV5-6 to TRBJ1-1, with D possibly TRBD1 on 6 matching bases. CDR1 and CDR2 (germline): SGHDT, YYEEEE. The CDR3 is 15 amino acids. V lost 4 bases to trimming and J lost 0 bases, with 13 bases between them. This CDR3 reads CASSRTDYMNTEAFF. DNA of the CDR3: TGTGCCAGCAGCCGGACAGACTACATGAACACTGAAGCTTTCTTT.

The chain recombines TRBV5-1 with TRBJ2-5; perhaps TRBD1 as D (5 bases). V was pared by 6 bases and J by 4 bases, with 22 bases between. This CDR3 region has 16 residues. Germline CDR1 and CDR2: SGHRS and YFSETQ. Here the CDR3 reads CASTSRGGAGGETQYF. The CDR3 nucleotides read TGCGCCAGCACCTCCCGCGGTGGGGCAGGTGGAGAGACCCAGTACTTC.

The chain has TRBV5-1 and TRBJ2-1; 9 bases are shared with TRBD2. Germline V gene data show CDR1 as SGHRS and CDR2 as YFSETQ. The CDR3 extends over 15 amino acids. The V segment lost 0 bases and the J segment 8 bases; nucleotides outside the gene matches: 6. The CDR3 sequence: CASSLAVAGVDEQFF. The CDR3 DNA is TGCGCCAGCAGCTTGGCGGTAGCGGGGGTGGATGAGCAGTTCTTC. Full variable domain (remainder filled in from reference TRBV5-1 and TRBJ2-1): KAGVTQTPRYLIKTRGQQVTLSCSPISGHRSVSWYQQTPGQGLQFLFEYFSETQRNKGNFPGRFSGRQFSNSRSEMNVSTLELGDSALYLCASSLAVAGVDEQFFGPGTRLTVL.

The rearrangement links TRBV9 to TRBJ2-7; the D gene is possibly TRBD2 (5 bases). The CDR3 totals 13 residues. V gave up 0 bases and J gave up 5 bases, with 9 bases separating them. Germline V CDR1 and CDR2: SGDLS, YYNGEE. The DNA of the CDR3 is TGTGCCAGCAGCGTAGGAGGGAGCGACGAGCAGTACTTC. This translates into CASSVGGSDEQYF.

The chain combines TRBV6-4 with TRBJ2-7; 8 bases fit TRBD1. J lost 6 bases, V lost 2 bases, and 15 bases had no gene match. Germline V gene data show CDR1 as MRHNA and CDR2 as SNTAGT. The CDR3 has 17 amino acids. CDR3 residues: CASSDADRGVHPGEQYF. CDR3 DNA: TGTGCCAGCAGTGACGCAGACAGGGGAGTACATCCTGGCGAGCAGTACTTC.

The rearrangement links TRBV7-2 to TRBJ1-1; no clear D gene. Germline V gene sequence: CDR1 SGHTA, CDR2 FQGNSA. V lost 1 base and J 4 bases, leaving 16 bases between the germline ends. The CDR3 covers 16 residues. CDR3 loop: CASSLERLPMGTEAFF. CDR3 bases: TGTGCCAGCAGCTTAGAGAGGCTTCCGATGGGCACTGAAGCTTTCTTT.

This chain's CDR3 is CASSLEPANEKLFF. The CDR3 bases are TGTGCCAGCAGCTTAGAGCCAGCTAATGAAAAACTGTTTTTT. This sequence joins TRBV11-3 and TRBJ1-4; D ambiguous. The CDR3 length is 14 residues. Deletions cut 0 bases from V and 3 bases from J, with 5 bases between. Germline-derived CDR1 and CDR2 are SGHNT and YENEEA. The entire variable domain, with the rest obtained from reference TRBV11-3 and TRBJ1-4, is as follows: EAGVVQSPRYKIIEKKQPVAFWCNPISGHNTLYWYLQNLGQGPELLIRYENEEAVDDSQLPKDRFSAERLKGVDSTLKIQPAELGDSAVYLCASSLEPANEKLFFGSGTQLSVL.

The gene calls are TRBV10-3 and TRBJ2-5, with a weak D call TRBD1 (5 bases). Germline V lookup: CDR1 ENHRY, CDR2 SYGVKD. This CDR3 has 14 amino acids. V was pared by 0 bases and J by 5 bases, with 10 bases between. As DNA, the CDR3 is TGTGCCATCAGTGAGTCTCCAGGGTCGGAGACCCAGTACTTC. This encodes CAISESPGSETQYF.

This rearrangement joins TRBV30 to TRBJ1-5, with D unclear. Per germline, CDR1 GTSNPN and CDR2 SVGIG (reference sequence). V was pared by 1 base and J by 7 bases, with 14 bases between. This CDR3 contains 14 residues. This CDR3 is CAWSEGGGNQPQHF. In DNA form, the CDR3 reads TGTGCCTGGAGTGAGGGAGGAGGGAACCAGCCCCAGCATTTT.

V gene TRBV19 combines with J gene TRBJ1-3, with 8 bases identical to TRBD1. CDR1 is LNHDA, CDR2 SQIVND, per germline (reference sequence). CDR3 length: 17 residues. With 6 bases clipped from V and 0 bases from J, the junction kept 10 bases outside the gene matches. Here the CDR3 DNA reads TGTGCCAGTAGACCCGGGACAGGATCTCTCTCTGGAAACACCATATATTTT. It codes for CASRPGTGSLSGNTIYF.

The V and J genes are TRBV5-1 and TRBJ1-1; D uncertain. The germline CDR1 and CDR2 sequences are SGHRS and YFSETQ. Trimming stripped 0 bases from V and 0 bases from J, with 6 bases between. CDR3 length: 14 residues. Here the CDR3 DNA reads TGCGCCAGCAGCTTGGACGGTCTGAACACTGAAGCTTTCTTT. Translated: CASSLDGLNTEAFF.

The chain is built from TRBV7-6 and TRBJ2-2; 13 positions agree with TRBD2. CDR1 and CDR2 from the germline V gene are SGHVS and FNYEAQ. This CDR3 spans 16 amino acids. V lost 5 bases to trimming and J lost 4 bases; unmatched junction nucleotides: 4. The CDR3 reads CASSKTSGRITGELFF. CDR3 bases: TGTGCCAGCAGCAAGACTAGCGGGAGGATCACCGGGGAGCTGTTTTTT.

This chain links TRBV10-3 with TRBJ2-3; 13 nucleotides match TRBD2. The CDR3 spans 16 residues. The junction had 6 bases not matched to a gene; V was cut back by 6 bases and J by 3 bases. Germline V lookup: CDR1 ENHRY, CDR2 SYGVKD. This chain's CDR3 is CAIRTSGGIGTDTQYF. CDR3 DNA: TGTGCCATCAGGACTAGCGGGGGGATTGGTACAGATACGCAGTATTTT.

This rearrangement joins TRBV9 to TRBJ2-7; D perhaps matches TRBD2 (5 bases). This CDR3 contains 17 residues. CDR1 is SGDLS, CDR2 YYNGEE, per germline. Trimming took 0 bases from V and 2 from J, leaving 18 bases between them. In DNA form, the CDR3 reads TGTGCCAGCAGCGTAGGTACGGGAAGGGCCGTCCCCTACGAGCAGTACTTC. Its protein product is CASSVGTGRAVPYEQYF.

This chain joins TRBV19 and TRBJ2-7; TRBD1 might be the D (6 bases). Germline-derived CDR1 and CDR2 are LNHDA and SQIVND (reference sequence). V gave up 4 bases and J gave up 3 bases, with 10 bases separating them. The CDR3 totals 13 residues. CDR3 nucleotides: TGTGCCAGTAGTACACGGGACAACTACGAGCAGTACTTC. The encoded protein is CASSTRDNYEQYF.